The rows below give T cell receptor beta chains drawn from one sample of a study of shared clonotypes between healthy human individuals. Here immunoSEQ multiplex PCR was the method, and the copy in TCRdb shows in-frame clones only, minus some. The data hold about 610,000 clones, with approximately 97% observed a single time. What was sequenced was naive CD4+ T cells sorted from blood. These receptors were taken from a woman in her 30s in good health. Each CDR3 is given with its conserved first and last residue. The D gene is left open where the match is weak. Only some rows state a clone size, as once, few, many or a class for expanded clones.

clone_size	d_call	j_call	v_call	cdr3_nt	cdr3_aa
-	-	TRBJ1-1	TRBV5-8	TGTGCCAGCAGCCCACAGGGCTCAAACACTGAAGCTTTCTTT	CASSPQGSNTEAFF
-	-	TRBJ2-7	TRBV11-2	TGTGCCAGCAGCACACCCGGGGGTTCCTACGAGCAGTACTTC	CASSTPGGSYEQYF
-	-	TRBJ2-5	TRBV5-1	TGCGCCAGCAGCTTGTCGGCAGGTCAAGAGACCCAGTACTTC	CASSLSAGQETQYF
once	-	TRBJ2-1	TRBV6-1	TGTGCCAGCAGTGATGGACGGACTCCCTCCTACAATGAGCAGTTCTTC	CASSDGRTPSYNEQFF
once	-	TRBJ1-2	TRBV28	TGTGCCAGCAGTTTATCGCAGGAGGGATATGGCTACACCTTC	CASSLSQEGYGYTF
-	-	TRBJ2-3	TRBV30	TGTGCCTGGTCCAGTCGACTAGGAACCAGCACAGATACGCAGTATTTT	CAWSSRLGTSTDTQYF
-	-	TRBJ2-7	TRBV4-1	TGCGCCAGCAGCCACCTATTTAGAGCGGAGGGCCACGAGCAGTACTTC	CASSHLFRAEGHEQYF
-	-	TRBJ1-5	TRBV6-5	TGTGCCAGCAGCAGCGGACAGTCAAATCAGCCCCAGCATTTT	CASSSGQSNQPQHF
once	TRBD2	TRBJ2-1	TRBV19	TGTGCCAGTAGTATTATGGCTAGCGGGGGGTCCTACAATGAGCAGTTCTTC	CASSIMASGGSYNEQFF
-	-	TRBJ2-7	TRBV5-1	TGCGCCAGCAGCTGGACGGACGCACGCCCCTACGAGCAGTACTTC	CASSWTDARPYEQYF
-	TRBD2	TRBJ2-3	TRBV2	TGTGCCACGACAAGCCTAGCGGGAGTGATAGCCACAGATACGCAGTATTTT	CATTSLAGVIATDTQYF
-	TRBD1	TRBJ2-1	TRBV5-1	TGCGCCAGCAGCTCCTATAGCCCGACAGGGTCCTACAATGAGCAGTTCTTC	CASSSYSPTGSYNEQFF
once	TRBD2	TRBJ2-1	TRBV10-3	TGTGCCACCCTACGGACTAGCGGGAGTGGAAATGAGCAGTTCTTC	CATLRTSGSGNEQFF
-	TRBD2	TRBJ2-2	TRBV30	TGTGCCAGGGGACTAGCGGGAGGGCTAGGCACCGGGGAGCTGTTTTTT	CARGLAGGLGTGELFF
-	TRBD2	TRBJ2-3	TRBV7-7	TGTGCCAGCAGCTCCCATCCTAGCGGGAGTGCAGATACGCAGTATTTT	CASSSHPSGSADTQYF
once	TRBD2	TRBJ2-7	TRBV30	TGTGCCTGGAGAAGCCCCAGGGCTAGCGGGAGCTACGAGCAGTACTTC	CAWRSPRASGSYEQYF
-	TRBD2	TRBJ2-7	TRBV5-4	TGTGCCAGCAGCCCAAGCGGGAGGGTCTACGAGCAGTACTTC	CASSPSGRVYEQYF
-	-	TRBJ2-7	TRBV6-5	TGTGCCAGCAGTTCCCCTGGGGGGTCCTACGAGCAGTACTTC	CASSSPGGSYEQYF
-	TRBD1	TRBJ1-2	TRBV19	TGTGCCAGTAGTCAGGGGGACTATGGCTACACCTTC	CASSQGDYGYTF
-	-	TRBJ1-3	TRBV7-9	TGTGCCAGCAGCTCACAGGGATCTGGAAACACCATATATTTT	CASSSQGSGNTIYF
once	-	TRBJ2-7	TRBV30	TGTGCCTGGAGCGCAGGGTGGGGGGCGCCTTCCTACGAGCAGTACTTC	CAWSAGWGAPSYEQYF
-	-	TRBJ2-5	TRBV6-6	TGTGCCAGCAGTTACATTCAGAGGGGGGGAGAGACCCAGTACTTC	CASSYIQRGGETQYF
-	-	TRBJ2-3	TRBV4-2	TGTGCCAGCAGCCAATCTATTCATGATACGCAGTATTTT	CASSQSIHDTQYF
-	-	TRBJ2-7	TRBV5-6	TGTGCCAGCAGCTTAGTGTACGAGCAGTACTTC	CASSLVYEQYF
-	TRBD1	TRBJ1-1	TRBV6-1	TGTGCCAGCAGTGGGACAGGGCACACTGAAGCTTTCTTT	CASSGTGHTEAFF
-	-	TRBJ2-3	TRBV6-1	TGTGCCAGCGTGCAGGGAGGATATGATACGCAGTATTTT	CASVQGGYDTQYF
-	TRBD1	TRBJ1-2	TRBV28	TGTGCCAGCAGTTCCCTCTCAGGGGGGAACCTCTATGGCTACACCTTC	CASSSLSGGNLYGYTF
-	-	TRBJ2-7	TRBV11-3	TGTGCCAGCAGCTTGAGCTCACGTTCCTACGAGCAGTACTTC	CASSLSSRSYEQYF
-	-	TRBJ2-3	TRBV1	TGCACCAGCAGCCGGTCTAGAGGTACAGATACGCAGTATTTT	CTSSRSRGTDTQYF
-	TRBD1	TRBJ2-1	TRBV7-2	TGTGCCAGCAGCTTAGTACAGGGGATTGAGCAGTTCTTC	CASSLVQGIEQFF
-	-	TRBJ1-6	TRBV7-2	TGTGCCAGCAGTTCAGCCCCATCACCCCTCCACTTT	CASSSAPSPLHF
-	TRBD1	TRBJ1-2	TRBV4-1	TGCGCCAGCAGCCAAGAAGGACCCAGGGGGCCGACTAACTATGGCTACACCTTC	CASSQEGPRGPTNYGYTF
-	-	TRBJ2-7	TRBV30	TGTGCCTGGAGTGTATCGGGGAACAACGAGCAGTACTTC	CAWSVSGNNEQYF
-	-	TRBJ1-2	TRBV5-6	TGTGCCAGCAGCTTAACGGGAAAGTATGGCTACACCTTC	CASSLTGKYGYTF
-	TRBD1	TRBJ1-2	TRBV7-9	TGTGCCAGCAGCAGCCGGGACAGTAACTATGGCTACACCTTC	CASSSRDSNYGYTF
once	-	TRBJ1-1	TRBV28	TGTGCCAGCATCCCCATTGGGAGGCACACTGAAGCTTTCTTT	CASIPIGRHTEAFF
-	-	TRBJ1-1	TRBV30	TGTGCCTGGAGTGTTCGGGCCCGTTCGGACACTGAAGCTTTCTTT	CAWSVRARSDTEAFF
-	-	TRBJ2-3	TRBV9	TGTGCCAGCAGCGTAGGTGTGGGGACAGATACGCAGTATTTT	CASSVGVGTDTQYF
-	TRBD1	TRBJ2-1	TRBV6-4	TGTGCCAGCAGTGACTCGATGGCAGGGGGCTACAATGAGCAGTTCTTC	CASSDSMAGGYNEQFF
-	-	TRBJ1-1	TRBV9	TGTGCCAGCAGCGGAGGGGACTTCGTGAACACTGAAGCTTTCTTT	CASSGGDFVNTEAFF
-	-	TRBJ1-4	TRBV28	TGTGCCAGCAGAAGAAGACCCCGGGGTCTCCTCGCAACTAATGAAAAACTGTTTTTT	CASRRRPRGLLATNEKLFF
-	-	TRBJ1-2	TRBV11-2	TGTGCCAGCAGCTTCGGGGAGGGAGGACTCCTCACCTTC	CASSFGEGGLLTF
-	TRBD1	TRBJ2-7	TRBV9	TGTGCCAGCAGCCTCCGGGACAGGGGAGGATACGAGCAGTACTTC	CASSLRDRGGYEQYF
-	-	TRBJ2-1	TRBV6-6	TGTGCCAGCAGTAGGACGGAAAGCTCCTACAATGAGCAGTTCTTC	CASSRTESSYNEQFF
-	-	TRBJ2-5	TRBV19	TGTGCCAGTAGTTCGTACCAAGAGACCCAGTACTTC	CASSSYQETQYF
-	-	TRBJ1-4	TRBV28	TGTGCCAGCAGAGAGCGGGAAAAACTGTTTTTT	CASREREKLFF
-	-	TRBJ2-7	TRBV19	TGTGCCAGTAGCACGCAAGATTTCTACGAGCAGTACTTC	CASSTQDFYEQYF
-	-	TRBJ2-1	TRBV13	TGTGCCAGCAGCTTAGGCCCCTACAGGAGGATGAATGAGCAGTTCTTC	CASSLGPYRRMNEQFF
-	-	TRBJ2-7	TRBV5-1	TGCGCCAGCAGCTCCCCCGGGATCTTAAACGAGCAGTACTTC	CASSSPGILNEQYF
once	-	TRBJ2-1	TRBV5-1	TGCGCCAGCAGCTTGTTGGGGGCGGCGGACAATGAGCAGTTCTTC	CASSLLGAADNEQFF
-	TRBD1	TRBJ2-3	TRBV5-8	TGTGCCAGCAGCTTGGCCGGACAGGGGCGAGATACGCAGTATTTT	CASSLAGQGRDTQYF
-	-	TRBJ2-3	TRBV11-2	TGTGCCAGCAGCTCCCCTGCGGTCCCGTGGTCGCAGTATTTT	CASSSPAVPWSQYF